This TCR beta chain was captured in a study of blood T cell repertoires in COVID-19. Study-level information: Acute-phase and convalescent COVID-19 samples originated in the United States, Italy and Spain.

In germline, CDR1 is SGHNT, CDR2 YYREEE (reference sequence). V gave up 4 bases and J gave up 2 bases; unmatched junction bases: 8. The CDR3 covers 16 residues. Libraries were prepared by immunoSEQ multiplex PCR; TCRdb keeps only in-frame clonotypes and omits some of them. The data hold 70,000 or so clones, with 85% to 90% observed a single time. Sequences were obtained from peripheral blood. The source of this sequence is a man between 65 and 85 years old with active COVID-19. This chain joins TRBV5-4 and TRBJ2-7; 11 bases are a match to TRBD2. CDR3 region: CASSPGGTSGTYEQYF. The DNA of the CDR3 is TGTGCCAGCAGCCCGGGGGGGACTAGCGGAACCTACGAGCAGTACTTC. The entire variable domain, with the rest obtained from reference TRBV5-4 and TRBJ2-7, is as follows: ETGVTQSPTHLIKTRGQQVTLRCSSQSGHNTVSWYQQALGQGPQFIFQYYREEENGRGNFPPRFSGLQFPNYSSELNVNALELDDSALYLCASSPGGTSGTYEQYFGPGTRLTVT.